A single T cell receptor (beta chain) is shown here with its context. This record comes from a study of blood T cell repertoires in COVID-19. Germline-derived CDR1 and CDR2 are KGHSH and LQKENI. This CDR3 comprises 14 residues. The germline V and J ends were trimmed by 3 bases and 6 bases, with 11 bases remaining between them. The data were produced by immunoSEQ multiplex PCR, yet TCRdb's version contains in-frame clones alone and is incomplete. This sample has about 300,000 clones, with roughly 91% found just once. The rearrangement links TRBV18 to TRBJ2-2; D might be TRBD2 (6 bases). This clonotype was obtained from a woman in her forties or fifties who had been exposed to COVID-19. The sample taken for sequencing was PBMCs or T cells enriched from blood (not recorded which). The CDR3 reads CASSPFRGSGELFF. The CDR3 DNA reads as TGTGCCAGCTCACCCTTCCGGGGGTCCGGGGAGCTGTTTTTT. The whole variable domain, remainder taken from reference TRBV18 and TRBJ2-2, is NAGVMQNPRHLVRRRGQEARLRCSPMKGHSHVYWYRQLPEEGLKFMVYLQKENIIDESGMPKERFSAEFPKEGPSILRIQQVVRGDSAAYFCASSPFRGSGELFFGEGSRLTVL.